The clone carrying this T cell receptor beta chain was detected many times. The V and J ends lost 3 bases and 2 bases respectively, with 8 bases between them. CDR1 and CDR2 from the germline V gene are LGHDT and YNNKEL (reference sequence). The CDR3 is made up of 14 amino acids. Researchers made TCR beta libraries by using iRepertoire HTBI primers and running Arm-PCR on CDR3 regions. TCRdb itself ran the multiplex PCR reads through MiXCR, one entry per CDR3 protein. The table shows hundreds of thousands of distinct CDR3 sequences, with approximately 15% occurring only once. These data belong to a study of regulatory T cells in long-lasting Graves disease. Time point in this sample: newly diagnosed GD, antithyroid drugs for less than 3 months. TCR sequences were obtained from RNA taken from PBMCs. EDTA tubes received roughly 8.6 milliliters of drawn peripheral blood. In addition, the sample was reused for a study of T cells in Graves' hyperthyroidism and ophthalmopathy.

The sample was peripheral blood mononuclear cells (PBMCs), taken at new diagnosis, from a patient treated with antithyroid drugs. The rearrangement joins TRBV3-1 to TRBJ1-5; D remains ambiguous. The clonotype was recovered from a man aged 35-49 years with Graves disease. The CDR3 protein is CASSHGYGNQPQHF. CDR3 DNA sequence: TGTGCCAGCAGCCACGGTTATGGCAATCAGCCCCAGCATTTT.